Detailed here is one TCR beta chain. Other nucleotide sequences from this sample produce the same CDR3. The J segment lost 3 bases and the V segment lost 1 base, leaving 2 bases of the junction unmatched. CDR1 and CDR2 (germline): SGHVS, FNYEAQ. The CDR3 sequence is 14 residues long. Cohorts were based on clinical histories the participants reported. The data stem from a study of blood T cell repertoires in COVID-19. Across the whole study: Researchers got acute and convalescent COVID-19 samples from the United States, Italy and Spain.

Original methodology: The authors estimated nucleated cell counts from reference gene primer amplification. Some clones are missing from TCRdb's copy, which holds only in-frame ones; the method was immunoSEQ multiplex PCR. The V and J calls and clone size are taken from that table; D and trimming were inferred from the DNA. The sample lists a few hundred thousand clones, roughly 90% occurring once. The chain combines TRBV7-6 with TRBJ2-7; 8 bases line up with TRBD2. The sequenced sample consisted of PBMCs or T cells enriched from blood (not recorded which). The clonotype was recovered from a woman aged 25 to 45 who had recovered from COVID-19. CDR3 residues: CASSLGLAGYEQYF. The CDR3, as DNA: TGTGCCAGCAGCTTAGGCCTAGCGGGCTACGAGCAGTACTTC.